One sample yielded the 30 T cell receptor beta chains listed below, sequenced in a study of T cells in Graves' hyperthyroidism and ophthalmopathy. RNA transcripts served as the template for amplifying TCR beta CDR3 regions. First-round RT-PCR targeting the TCR CDR3 was performed with the HTBI primer set. TCRdb recomputed calls from the multiplex PCR reads with MiXCR, one row per CDR3 protein. The data contain around 690,000 distinct CDR3 sequences, roughly 17% of them seen just once; the ten biggest clones take up around 15%. Sequenced: blood. The receptors were gathered from a man over 45 with Graves' hyperthyroidism.

The chain joins TRBV12-3 or TRBV12-4 to TRBJ1-6; TRBD1 might be the D (6 bases). V gave up 2 bases and J gave up 3 bases, with 11 bases separating them. The CDR3 has 16 amino acids. CDR3 in amino acids: CASSLSTGGYNSPLHF. The CDR3 DNA follows: TGTGCCAGCAGTTTATCGACAGGAGGCTATAATTCACCCCTCCACTTT.

This clonotype was seen repeatedly, ten times or more. This chain connects TRBV2 to TRBJ1-1; the D gene is possibly TRBD1 (5 bases). Deletions cut 10 bases from V and 1 base from J, with 10 bases between. The CDR3 is 12 residues long. Germline loops: CDR1 SNHLY, CDR2 FYNNEI. The DNA of the CDR3 is TGTGCCACCGTACAGGAGAACACTGAAGCTTTCTTT. This translates into CATVQENTEAFF.

This clonotype appeared many times. J is TRBJ1-1 and V is TRBV28; D is perhaps TRBD1 (5 bases). Trimming stripped 4 bases from V and 7 bases from J, with 10 bases between. CDR3 length: 12 amino acids. CDR1 and CDR2 (germline): MDHEN, SYDVKM. The CDR3 region has the DNA TGTGCCAGCAGTTGGCCGGACATTGAAGCTTTCTTT. This codes for CASSWPDIEAFF. The full variable domain, in which reference TRBV28 and TRBJ1-1 provide the parts outside the CDR3, is DVKVTQSSRYLVKRTGEKVFLECVQDMDHENMFWYRQDPGLGLRLIYFSYDVKMKEKGDIPEGYSVSREKKERFSLILESASTNQTSMYLCASSWPDIEAFFGQGTRLTVV.

This chain uses TRBV28 with TRBJ1-1, with 8 nucleotides matching TRBD1. After removal of 6 bases from V and 3 bases from J, the junction contained 6 bases not matched to a gene. The CDR3 spans 14 residues. CDR1 is MDHEN and CDR2 is SYDVKM in the germline V gene. The CDR3 reads CASRFTTGDTEAFF. CDR3 nucleotide sequence: TGTGCCAGCAGGTTCACGACAGGGGACACTGAAGCTTTCTTT.

This clonotype was found many times. The J gene is TRBJ1-5, the V gene TRBV12-3 or TRBV12-4; D is ambiguous. Trimming pared 3 bases from V and 0 bases from J, leaving 9 bases between. There are 15 residues in the CDR3. The chain's CDR3 is CASSFNFNSNQPQHF. CDR3 sequence (DNA): TGTGCCAGCAGTTTCAACTTTAATAGCAATCAGCCCCAGCATTTT.

With regard to this clonotype: Relative to the germline gene, one junction end is altered; a read error may explain this. The gene calls are TRBV7-3 and TRBJ2-3, with TRBD2 matching over 10 bases. This CDR3 is 16 amino acids long. CDR1 and CDR2 from the germline V gene are SGHTA and FQGTGA. Here the CDR3 DNA reads TGTGCCAGCAGCTCCTCAGCGGGAGGGAGCACAGATACGAAGTATTTT. It codes for CASSSSAGGSTDTKYF.

This clonotype was counted ten times or more. The genes are TRBV11-2 and TRBJ1-4; 7 bases map to TRBD1. The V gene's germline CDR1 is SGHAT and CDR2 FQNNGV. J was trimmed by 7 bases and V by 6 bases; bases with no gene match: 8. This CDR3 region has 14 residues. CDR3 in DNA: TGTGCCAGCAGGGGAAGGGGGCGTCGTGAAAAACTGTTTTTT. This sequence encodes CASRGRGRREKLFF.

This clonotype was counted many times. The chain links TRBV9 to TRBJ2-7; maybe TRBD2 (7 bases). The V gene's germline CDR1 is SGDLS and CDR2 YYNGEE. CDR3 length equals 17 residues. The ends were cut back, 0 bases at V and 2 bases at J, with 18 bases in the middle. CDR3 in amino acids: CASSVGGLAEPPYEQYF. Written as DNA, the CDR3 is TGTGCCAGCAGCGTAGGGGGGCTAGCGGAACCCCCCTACGAGCAGTACTTC.

In this sample, this clonotype turned up many times. The rearrangement links TRBV5-8 to TRBJ2-5, with a possible D match to TRBD1 (7 bases). The CDR3 is made up of 14 amino acids. CDR1 and CDR2 from the germline V gene are SGHTS and YDEGEE. V gave up 4 bases and J gave up 4 bases, with 14 bases separating them. The CDR3 here is CASSGGGAGETQYF. The CDR3 DNA sequence: TGTGCCAGCAGCGGAGGGGGCGCGGGAGAGACCCAGTACTTC.

This clonotype occurred a few times. V gene TRBV20-1 combines with J gene TRBJ2-1, with 8 bases fitting TRBD2. Germline V gene lookup returns CDR1 DFQATT and CDR2 SNEGSKA (reference sequence). V shed 1 base and J 0 bases; nucleotides not matched to a gene: 5. The CDR3 consists of 16 residues. The chain's CDR3 is CSARVGGGSSYNEQFF. The CDR3 nucleotides are TGCAGTGCTAGAGTAGGCGGGGGGAGCTCCTACAATGAGCAGTTCTTC.

In its sample, this clonotype was seen many times. V and J are TRBV25-1 and TRBJ2-6; D is possibly TRBD1 (6 bases). The CDR3 loop spans 16 amino acids. V lost 2 bases and J 4 bases, leaving 12 bases between the germline ends. The germline V gene encodes CDR1 MGHDK and CDR2 SYGVNS. CDR3 DNA: TGTGCCAGCAGTGAAAGCGGACAGAGGGGGGCCAACGTCCTGACTTTC. It codes for CASSESGQRGANVLTF.

V and J are TRBV6-2 or TRBV6-3 and TRBJ2-2; 8 positions agree with TRBD2. Germline CDR1 and CDR2: MNHEY and SVGEGT. The CDR3 totals 19 residues. After removal of 6 bases from V and 7 bases from J, the junction contained 22 bases not matched to a gene. The CDR3 is CASSPGYDNGRAGIGELFF. CDR3 DNA sequence: TGTGCCAGCAGCCCGGGTTATGATAACGGGAGGGCCGGTATCGGGGAGCTGTTTTTT.

This clonotype was picked up many times. This chain joins TRBV7-9 and TRBJ2-1; possibly TRBD2 for D (6 bases). Trimming took 2 bases from V and 9 from J, leaving 17 bases between them. The CDR3 totals 15 residues. Germline CDR1 and CDR2: SEHNR and FQNEAQ (reference sequence). In DNA form, the CDR3 reads TGTGCCAGCAGCTTAAGTGGGCTAGCGTTGTTTGAGCAGTTCTTC. Its protein is CASSLSGLALFEQFF.

This clonotype was recorded many times. The chain couples TRBV20-1 to TRBJ2-1, with 10 bases matching TRBD2. Unmatched junction bases numbered 6, after V lost 0 bases and J lost 7 bases. Per germline, CDR1 DFQATT and CDR2 SNEGSKA (reference sequence). CDR3 length: 15 residues. This CDR3 reads CSARDRLAGVNEQFF. The CDR3 coding sequence is TGCAGTGCTAGAGATCGGCTAGCGGGAGTGAATGAGCAGTTCTTC.

The CDR3 reads CASSHMGQGMNMNTEAFF. In DNA form, the CDR3 reads TGCGCCAGCAGCCACATGGGACAGGGAATGAACATGAACACTGAAGCTTTCTTT. The chain has TRBV4-3 and TRBJ1-1, with 9 nucleotides matching TRBD1. The germline V gene encodes CDR1 LGHNA and CDR2 YSLEER. Trimming removed 3 bases from V and 0 bases from J; junction bases left unmatched: 11. The CDR3 contains 18 residues.

This clonotype has a count of ten or more. V gene TRBV11-2 combines with J gene TRBJ1-6; no clear D gene. CDR1 and CDR2 from the germline V gene are SGHAT and FQNNGV. Trimming took off 3 bases at V and 5 bases at J, with 8 bases between the two ends. The CDR3 is made up of 14 amino acids. CDR3 nucleotides: TGTGCCAGCAGCTTTCGAGAAAATAATTCACCCCTCCACTTT. This codes for CASSFRENNSPLHF.

This clonotype has a count of ten or more. The CDR3 DNA reads TGTGCCACCGGGACCCCCTATGGCTACACCTTC. Its translation is CATGTPYGYTF. The genes are TRBV6-1 and TRBJ1-2; D may be TRBD1 (5 bases). Germline V gene data show CDR1 as MNHNS and CDR2 as SASEGT. The CDR3 loop spans 11 amino acids. The ends were cut back, 10 bases at V and 4 bases at J, with 10 bases in the middle.

The chain links TRBV18 to TRBJ2-3, with TRBD2 matching over 8 bases. The CDR3 runs 16 residues. Germline CDR1 reads KGHSH; CDR2 reads LQKENI. The V gene end was trimmed by 3 bases and the J gene end by 4 bases; junction bases not matched to a gene: 9. The DNA of the CDR3 is TGTGCCAGCTCACCCTATGACGGGAGGGCTTCAGATACGCAGTATTTT. This encodes CASSPYDGRASDTQYF.

The V and J genes are TRBV2 and TRBJ1-1, with D possibly being TRBD1 (5 bases). V lost 1 base to trimming and J lost 2 bases, with 14 bases between them. Germline V gene sequence: CDR1 SNHLY, CDR2 FYNNEI. This CDR3 is built from 16 residues. The CDR3 DNA reads as TGTGCCAGCAGTGAAGGGTCGGGGCTTTTAAACACTGAAGCTTTCTTT. It encodes CASSEGSGLLNTEAFF.

This clonotype has ten or more counts. The chain has TRBV2 and TRBJ2-3, with 16 bases identical to TRBD2. CDR3 length: 18 amino acids. The V and J ends lost 2 bases and 4 bases, in that order; junction bases with no gene match: 6. Per germline, CDR1 SNHLY and CDR2 FYNNEI. The CDR3 nucleotides read TGTGCCAGCAGTGAAACCGGGGGACTAGCGGGAGGGCCAGATACGCAGTATTTT. It translates to CASSETGGLAGGPDTQYF.

This sequence joins TRBV4-1 and TRBJ2-7; 9 nucleotides line up with TRBD1. Trimming took 0 bases from V and 1 from J; bases not matched to a gene: 7. This CDR3 is built from 17 residues. The germline V gene encodes CDR1 MGHRA and CDR2 YSYEKL. As DNA, the CDR3 is TGCGCCAGCAGCCAAGACATGGCCGACAGGGGGTCCTACGAGCAGTACTTC. Translating it yields CASSQDMADRGSYEQYF.

This clonotype appeared many times. This chain joins TRBV12-3 or TRBV12-4 and TRBJ2-7; 9 bases align to TRBD1. With V trimmed by 4 bases and J by 4 bases, 5 bases remained unmatched. CDR3 size: 14 residues. The CDR3 sequence: CASSSGDRVYEQYF. In DNA form, the CDR3 reads TGTGCCAGCAGTTCGGGGGACAGGGTATACGAGCAGTACTTC.

In its sample, this clonotype was seen many times. The V and J genes are TRBV15 and TRBJ1-6; 10 bases are shared with TRBD1. The length of the CDR3 is 15 residues. The germline CDR1 and CDR2 sequences are LNHNV and YYDKDF (reference sequence). V gave up 5 bases and J gave up 6 bases; unmatched junction bases: 4. The CDR3 region is CATSSRQGANSPLHF. The CDR3 DNA sequence: TGTGCCACCAGCTCACGACAGGGGGCTAATTCACCCCTCCACTTT.

In this sample, this clonotype turned up a few times. The rearrangement joins TRBV27 to TRBJ2-4; no clear D. The germline V gene has CDR1 MNHEY and CDR2 SMNVEV (reference sequence). The CDR3 extends over 12 amino acids. With 7 bases removed from V and 8 bases from J, the gap between germline ends came to 12 bases. CDR3: CASTDRPDIQYF. CDR3 bases: TGTGCCAGCACCGATCGGCCGGACATTCAGTACTTC.

This clonotype was picked up many times. The chain has TRBV5-1 and TRBJ2-3; TRBD2 aligns across 12 bases. There are 19 residues in the CDR3. The germline gives CDR1 SGHRS, CDR2 YFSETQ. V lost 1 base and J lost 2; bases outside the gene matches: 11. CDR3 sequence reads: CASSLLGTSGYLTTDTQYF. The DNA for the CDR3 is TGCGCCAGCAGCTTGTTGGGGACTAGCGGGTACCTCACCACAGATACGCAGTATTTT. The variable domain in full, with the rest retrieved from reference TRBV5-1 and TRBJ2-3, is KAGVTQTPRYLIKTRGQQVTLSCSPISGHRSVSWYQQTPGQGLQFLFEYFSETQRNKGNFPGRFSGRQFSNSRSEMNVSTLELGDSALYLCASSLLGTSGYLTTDTQYFGPGTRLTVL.

The chain recombines TRBV30 with TRBJ2-7, with D hard to call. Trimming left V 0 bases short and J 6 bases short, with 12 bases between. The CDR3 is made up of 13 amino acids. Germline assignment: CDR1 GTSNPN and CDR2 SVGIG (reference sequence). CDR3 sequence reads: CAWSVNLLREQYF. CDR3 sequence (DNA): TGTGCCTGGAGTGTAAACCTGCTTCGCGAGCAGTACTTC.

This clonotype came up many times. The CDR3 region has the DNA TGTGCCAGCAGTTATCGGAGCGGGATAGCCAAAAACATTCAGTACTTC. This codes for CASSYRSGIAKNIQYF. The chain links TRBV6-1 to TRBJ2-4, with TRBD2 matching over 7 bases. J was trimmed by 0 bases and V by 5 bases; bases with no gene match: 7. The germline V gene encodes CDR1 MNHNS and CDR2 SASEGT. This CDR3 has 16 residues.

The sample holds many counts of this clonotype. The rearrangement uses TRBV28 and TRBJ1-4; 8 nucleotides align to TRBD1. J was trimmed by 8 bases and V by 7 bases; bases with no gene match: 12. Germline V CDR1 and CDR2: MDHEN, SYDVKM. This CDR3 contains 15 residues. CDR3 in amino acids: CASNFADRESEKLFF. For the CDR3, the DNA is TGTGCCAGCAATTTCGCGGACAGGGAGAGCGAAAAACTGTTTTTT.

In this sample, this clonotype turned up many times. The chain couples TRBV27 to TRBJ2-5; possibly TRBD2 for D (5 bases). This CDR3 spans 14 amino acids. Deletions cut 3 bases from V and 5 bases from J, with 13 bases between. Germline V gene data show CDR1 as MNHEY and CDR2 as SMNVEV (reference sequence). The CDR3 nucleotides are TGTGCCAGCAGTTTTGCTGGGAGAGAGGAGACCCAGTACTTC. It is translated as CASSFAGREETQYF.

This clonotype was observed at least ten times. V and J are TRBV5-1 and TRBJ2-1; 13 nucleotides agree with TRBD2. Germline CDR1 reads SGHRS; CDR2 reads YFSETQ. The trim removed 0 bases at V and 8 bases at J, leaving 2 bases unmatched. The CDR3 totals 15 residues. CDR3 sequence (DNA): TGCGCCAGCAGCTTGGGGACTAGCGGGGGAGATGAGCAGTTCTTC. Translated, it gives CASSLGTSGGDEQFF.